Listed below are T cell receptor beta chains from one sample, sequenced in a study of neurological immune-mediated disorders. TCRdb processed the 5' RACE reads anew with MiXCR; each CDR3 protein has one entry. This table has roughly 100,000 distinct CDR3 sequences, 11% appearing once. Input material: PBMCs. These receptors all come from a female donor with HTLV-1-associated myelopathy (HAM/TSP). Each CDR3 is given with its conserved first and last residue. The order of the fields is V gene, J gene, D gene, CDR3 protein. D genes are given only for firm matches.

>TRBV7-2|TRBJ2-5|NA
CASSPRTQQETQYF
>TRBV5-1|TRBJ2-7|TRBD1
CASSFRDRAYEQYF
>TRBV5-1|TRBJ2-3|NA
CASSAGPARDTQYF
>TRBV9|TRBJ1-3|NA
CASSASGQGGSGNTIYF
>TRBV18|TRBJ2-7|NA
CASSQGQLYEQYF
>TRBV7-2|TRBJ2-5|TRBD2
CASQLGLAGGQETQYF
>TRBV7-8|TRBJ2-3|NA
CASSLIPQTDTQYF
>TRBV2|TRBJ2-7|NA
CASSGGRGPYEQYF
>TRBV29-1|TRBJ1-1|NA
CSLEGAANTEAFF
>TRBV5-1|TRBJ2-3|TRBD1
CASSLDGQGAGDTQYF
>TRBV4-1|TRBJ2-7|NA
CASSQDVRLSYEQYF
>TRBV19|TRBJ2-1|NA
CASRKQPLPYNEQFF
>TRBV11-2|TRBJ2-7|NA
CASSFSDGAHEQYF